Listed below are T cell receptor beta chains from one sample, sequenced in a study of technical replicates of blood from a few donors. TCRdb's copy holds only in-frame clones and misses some; the assay was immunoSEQ multiplex PCR. Among around 80,000 clones, 93% were seen once, and the ten largest hold under 0.3%. Material: T cells isolated from PBMCs. Receptors were obtained from a human donor in good health. Each CDR3 is given with its conserved first and last residue. D genes are given only for firm matches. The size field is filled for only some rows; it gives once, few, many or a size class.

TRBJ2-2 . TRBD1 TRBV18 CASSPVTGTGGPVTGELFF TGTGCCAGCTCACCAGTAACCGGGACAGGGGGCCCAGTCACCGGGGAGCTGTTTTTT
TRBJ1-1 . . TRBV4-1 CASSQDAWGRDTEAFF TGCGCCAGCAGCCAAGATGCATGGGGGCGGGACACTGAAGCTTTCTTT
TRBJ2-7 . TRBD2 TRBV7-9 CASSFPIAGGLADMEQYF TGTGCCAGCAGCTTTCCGATAGCGGGAGGGCTTGCCGATATGGAGCAGTACTTC
TRBJ1-5 . TRBD1 TRBV28 CASSPRQGRSNQPQHF TGTGCCAGCAGTCCCCGACAGGGGAGGAGCAATCAGCCCCAGCATTTT
TRBJ2-3 . TRBD2 TRBV5-1 CASSHGLAGDLSTDTQYF TGCGCCAGCAGTCATGGACTAGCGGGAGACCTGAGCACAGATACGCAGTATTTT
TRBJ2-2 once . TRBV30 CAWGPRELFF TGTGCCTGGGGGCCGCGGGAGCTGTTTTTT
TRBJ1-5 . . TRBV6-1 CASSVKGSQPQHF TGTGCCAGCAGTGTTAAGGGGTCCCAGCCCCAGCATTTT
TRBJ2-7 . TRBD1 TRBV6-5 CASSYLQGAGEQYF TGTGCCAGCAGTTATCTCCAGGGGGCAGGTGAGCAGTACTTC
TRBJ1-5 . . TRBV5-8 CASSLVEIEPQHF TGTGCCAGCAGCTTGGTTGAGATAGAGCCCCAGCATTTT
TRBJ2-1 . . TRBV6-1 CASSEYPMVRGFSGDYNEQFF TGTGCCAGCAGTGAATATCCCATGGTCAGGGGGTTTAGCGGAGATTACAATGAGCAGTTCTTC
TRBJ1-3 . . TRBV5-7 CASSLIPRGTLGNTIYF TGTGCCAGCAGCTTAATTCCACGGGGTACGCTCGGAAACACCATATATTTT
TRBJ2-3 . . TRBV29-1 CSVEGAVDSSTDTQYF TGCAGCGTTGAAGGTGCGGTAGACTCTAGCACAGATACGCAGTATTTT
TRBJ2-1 . TRBD2 TRBV5-1 CASSLVPGGFYNEQFF TGCGCCAGCAGCTTGGTTCCGGGAGGGTTCTACAATGAGCAGTTCTTC
TRBJ1-2 . TRBD1 TRBV6-1 CASSGQQGARHGYTF TGTGCCAGCAGTGGACAACAGGGGGCCCGACACGGCTACACCTTC
TRBJ2-3 . TRBD1 TRBV10-1 CASSGLGQGDTDTQYF TGCGCCAGCAGTGGCCTGGGACAGGGGGATACAGATACGCAGTATTTT
TRBJ2-2 . . TRBV5-1 CASSLWAENTGELFF TGCGCCAGCAGCTTGTGGGCAGAGAACACCGGGGAGCTGTTTTTT
TRBJ2-3 . . TRBV5-1 CASSLARDFRATDTQYF TGCGCCAGCAGCTTGGCCAGGGACTTTCGGGCGACAGATACGCAGTATTTT
TRBJ1-4 once . TRBV11-3 CASSTERGSGEKLFF TGTGCCAGCAGCACAGAACGGGGGTCCGGTGAAAAACTGTTTTTT
TRBJ2-7 . . TRBV30 CAWSQGAGEQYF TGTGCCTGGAGTCAAGGGGCAGGCGAGCAGTACTTC
TRBJ2-1 . . TRBV9 CASSVGNSGNEQFF TGTGCCAGCAGCGTAGGGAATAGCGGCAATGAGCAGTTCTTC
TRBJ1-2 . . TRBV14 CASSQTGYGYTF TGTGCCAGCAGCCAGACGGGCTATGGCTACACCTTC
TRBJ1-1 . TRBD1 TRBV6-5 CASSYTGAEAFF TGTGCCAGCAGTTACACAGGGGCTGAAGCTTTCTTT
TRBJ1-1 . . TRBV2 CASKKNKNTEAFF TGTGCCAGCAAAAAAAACAAGAACACTGAAGCTTTCTTT